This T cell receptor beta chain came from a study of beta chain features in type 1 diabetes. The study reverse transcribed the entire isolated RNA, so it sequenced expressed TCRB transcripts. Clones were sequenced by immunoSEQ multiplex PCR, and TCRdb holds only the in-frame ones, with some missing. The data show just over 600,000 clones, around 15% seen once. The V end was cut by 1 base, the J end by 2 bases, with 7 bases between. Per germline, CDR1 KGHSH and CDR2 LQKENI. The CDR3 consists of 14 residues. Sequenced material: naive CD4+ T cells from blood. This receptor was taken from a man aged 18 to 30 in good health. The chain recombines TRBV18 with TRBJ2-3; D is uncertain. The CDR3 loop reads CASSPLPATDTQYF. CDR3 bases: TGTGCCAGCTCACCACTCCCAGCCACAGATACGCAGTATTTT.